The T cell receptor (beta chain) described here comes from a study of regulatory and conventional T cells in RAG deficiency. General observations from the study: Shannon entropy was markedly lower and Simpson indices higher in RAG-deficient patients than control T-cell subsets. Omenn patients showed >80% Treg-Tconv overlap and shorter CDR3 lengths. Omenn syndrome and CID/AS patients had roughly 100-fold fewer unique Treg TCR beta sequences, versus 9.5 to 10-fold elsewhere.

The protocol was immunoSEQ multiplex PCR, while the TCRdb copy is restricted to in-frame clones and leaves out a portion. The data hold fewer than 40,000 clones, with approximately 96% observed a single time. Conventional CD4+ T cells were sorted from blood as CD25-low CD127-high cells. This clone appeared once. Its antigen is not known. This CDR3 spans 13 amino acids. Germline V lookup: CDR1 SGHRS, CDR2 YFSETQ. Trimming shortened V by 5 bases and J by 5 bases, and 13 bases separated the two germline ends. This sample was also put to use in a study of regulatory T cells. That work states: The primer mix had 52 TRBV and 13 TRBJ primers.

Sequenced sample: CD25- CD4+ T cells sorted from blood. The V call is TRBV5-1, the J call TRBJ2-5; D is unresolved. The receptor's source is a human donor in good health. For the CDR3, the DNA is TGCGCCAGCAGTCGGCGGCAGTCGGAGACCCAGTACTTC. This translates into CASSRRQSETQYF.